This TCR beta chain was captured in a study of T cell repertoires in cytomegalovirus infection. Background on the study: Indications came from public TCR beta signatures; they pointed to CMV infection and to a matching HLA type.

Comment on this clonotype: Its antigen remains unknown. A read error may produce the germline difference seen at one junction end.

The length of the CDR3 is 14 residues. CDR1 SGHVS and CDR2 FQNEAQ come from the germline V gene. MiXCR, run by TCRdb on the reads, gives a single entry per CDR3 protein. The table lists about a million distinct CDR3 sequences, approximately 33% of them singletons, with around an eighth in the top ten. General study points: Dominating the ex vivo response were HLA-C-restricted CMV-specific TCR beta clonotypes.

Sequences were derived from cultured CD8+ T cells from PBMCs, sampled from culture after CMV antigen stimulation. The chain combines TRBV7-8 with TRBJ2-5, with 7 bases that match TRBD2. The sequence derives from a human donor in good health (CMV status not recorded). Some clones in this sample may be carry-over from other donors' samples. Here the CDR3 DNA reads TGTGCCAGCGGCTTAGTGGGGGGGGGTGAGACCCAGTACTTC. This gives the protein CASGLVGGGETQYF.